The 11 T cell receptor beta chains listed next were all sequenced from one sample in a study of vaccination effects on CD4 cells after COVID-19. Only in-frame clones appear in the TCRdb table, and some are missing; sequencing was by immunoSEQ multiplex PCR. The table records tens of thousands of clones, about 70% of them present only once. Once cultured for around 11 days, the cells underwent separation to obtain CD4+ T cells. These receptors are not linked to any known antigen. The sample consisted of CD4+ T cells from PBMCs cultured without peptide, taken before COVID-19 vaccination. Receptor source: a human donor who received a COVID-19 vaccine.

J is TRBJ1-3 and V is TRBV6-2 or TRBV6-3; D might be TRBD1 (6 bases). Trimming took off 8 bases at V and 4 bases at J, with 21 bases between the two ends. Germline CDR1 reads MNHEY; CDR2 reads SVGEGT. The CDR3 has 16 residues. The CDR3 nucleotides are TGTGCCAGCCGCCTCCTTCCTCGGGGGCAAGGAAACACCATATATTTT. Translating it yields CASRLLPRGQGNTIYF.

The chain has TRBV7-9 and TRBJ1-6; 11 bases align to TRBD1. CDR1 is SEHNR, CDR2 FQNEAQ, per germline (reference sequence). V dropped 5 bases and J dropped 3; count of bases not matched to a gene: 9. CDR3 length: 18 amino acids. The CDR3 sequence is CASSRRTGGPLYNSPLHF. Here the CDR3 DNA reads TGTGCCAGCAGCCGACGGACAGGGGGCCCTCTCTATAATTCACCCCTCCACTTT.

This clone was counted a few times. As DNA, the CDR3 is TGTGCCAGCAGCGTGGAAGTGCGGGACATTCAGTACTTC. The encoded protein is CASSVEVRDIQYF. This chain connects TRBV9 to TRBJ2-4; perhaps TRBD2 as D (5 bases). Germline V gene sequence: CDR1 SGDLS, CDR2 YYNGEE. Deletions cut 2 bases from V and 8 bases from J, with 11 bases between. The CDR3 is made up of 13 amino acids.

This clone came up once. V and J are TRBV5-5 and TRBJ2-1, with 9 positions matching TRBD2. V was clipped by 6 bases and J by 2 bases; unmatched bases: 6. The germline CDR1 and CDR2 sequences are SGHKS and YYEKEE (reference sequence). The CDR3 length is 15 residues. As DNA, the CDR3 is TGTGCCAGCATCCGAGCGGGAGGACCCTACAATGAGCAGTTCTTC. Its protein is CASIRAGGPYNEQFF.

This chain links TRBV19 with TRBJ2-5; 7 bases align to TRBD1. The CDR3 runs 17 residues. Germline V gene sequence: CDR1 LNHDA, CDR2 SQIVND (reference sequence). Unmatched junction bases numbered 11, after V lost 3 bases and J lost 1 base. The CDR3 region is CASSIGTLTGFQETQYF. CDR3 DNA sequence: TGTGCCAGTAGTATTGGGACCCTGACAGGGTTCCAAGAGACCCAGTACTTC.

The chain has TRBV9 and TRBJ1-1; D is uncertain. CDR1 is SGDLS, CDR2 YYNGEE, per germline. V was cut by 0 bases and J by 3 bases, with 3 bases left in between. The CDR3 runs 12 residues. CDR3 residues: CASSVVDTEAFF. The CDR3 nucleotides are TGTGCCAGCAGCGTAGTGGACACTGAAGCTTTCTTT. The variable domain in full, with the rest retrieved from reference TRBV9 and TRBJ1-1, is DSGVTQTPKHLITATGQRVTLRCSPRSGDLSVYWYQQSLDQGLQFLIQYYNGEERAKGNILERFSAQQFPDLHSELNLSSLELGDSALYFCASSVVDTEAFFGQGTRLTVV.

In DNA, the CDR3 is TGTGCCAGCAGTTCGCAGGGGGCTAATTCACCCCTCCACTTT. Encoded protein: CASSSQGANSPLHF. This chain joins TRBV3-1 (or the pseudogene TRBV3-2) and TRBJ1-6, with 8 bases fitting TRBD1. CDR3 length: 14 residues. V shed 6 bases, J shed 6 bases, and the junction held 4 bases outside the gene matches. Germline CDR1 reads LGHDT; CDR2 reads YNNKEL (reference sequence).

The genes are TRBV29-1 and TRBJ1-1, with a tentative D call TRBD1 (5 bases). The CDR3 totals 13 residues. Germline CDR1 and CDR2: SQVTM and ANQGSEA. V was clipped by 8 bases and J by 1 base, with 14 bases between them. CDR3 amino acids: CSFGGVANTEAFF. In nucleotides, the CDR3 is TGCAGCTTTGGGGGGGTTGCGAACACTGAAGCTTTCTTT.

This clone has a single count. This chain links TRBV25-1 with TRBJ2-2, with D possibly matching TRBD2 (6 bases). The CDR3 totals 12 residues. Looked up from germline, CDR1 is MGHDK and CDR2 is SYGVNS. Trimming took 5 bases from V and 9 from J, leaving 10 bases between them. The CDR3 bases are TGTGCCAGCAGTCTTCGGGAGAGGGAGCTGTTTTTT. It yields the protein CASSLRERELFF. Full variable domain (missing parts from reference TRBV25-1 and TRBJ2-2): EADIYQTPRYLVIGTGKKITLECSQTMGHDKMYWYQQDPGMELHLIHYSYGVNSTEKGDLSSESTVSRIRTEHFPLTLESARPSHTSQYLCASSLRERELFFGEGSRLTVL.

This clone was recorded only once. V is TRBV6-2 or TRBV6-3 and J is TRBJ1-2, with a weak D call TRBD1 (5 bases). The CDR3 sequence is 15 residues long. The germline V gene has CDR1 MNHEY and CDR2 SVGEGT. V dropped 0 bases and J dropped 0 bases, with 8 bases sitting between them. CDR3 in amino acids: CASSYSREANYGYTF. The CDR3 DNA reads TGTGCCAGCAGTTACTCCAGGGAGGCTAACTATGGCTACACCTTC.

The genes are TRBV5-5 and TRBJ1-1; the D is unclear. This CDR3 is 12 amino acids long. The germline CDR1 and CDR2 sequences are SGHKS and YYEKEE (reference sequence). Trimming shortened V by 0 bases and J by 8 bases, and 8 bases separated the two germline ends. This chain's CDR3 is CASSLEGGEAFF. The CDR3 DNA reads as TGTGCCAGCAGCTTGGAGGGTGGAGAAGCTTTCTTT. The full variable domain, with the rest looked up from reference TRBV5-5 and TRBJ1-1, is DAGVTQSPTHLIKTRGQQVTLRCSPISGHKSVSWYQQVLGQGPQFIFQYYEKEERGRGNFPDRFSARQFPNYSSELNVNALLLGDSALYLCASSLEGGEAFFGQGTRLTVV.